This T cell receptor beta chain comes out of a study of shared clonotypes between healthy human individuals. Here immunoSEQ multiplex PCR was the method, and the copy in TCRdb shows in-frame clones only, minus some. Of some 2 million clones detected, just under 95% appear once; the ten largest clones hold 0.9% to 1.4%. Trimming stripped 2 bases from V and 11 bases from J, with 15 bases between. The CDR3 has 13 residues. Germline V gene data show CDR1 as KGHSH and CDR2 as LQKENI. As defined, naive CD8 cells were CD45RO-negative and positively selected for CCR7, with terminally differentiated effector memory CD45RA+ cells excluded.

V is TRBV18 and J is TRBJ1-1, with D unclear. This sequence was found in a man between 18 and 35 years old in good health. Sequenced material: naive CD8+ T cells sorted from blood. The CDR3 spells CASSPGERPEAFF. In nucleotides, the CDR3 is TGTGCCAGCTCACCAGGCGAACGCCCAGAGGCTTTCTTT.